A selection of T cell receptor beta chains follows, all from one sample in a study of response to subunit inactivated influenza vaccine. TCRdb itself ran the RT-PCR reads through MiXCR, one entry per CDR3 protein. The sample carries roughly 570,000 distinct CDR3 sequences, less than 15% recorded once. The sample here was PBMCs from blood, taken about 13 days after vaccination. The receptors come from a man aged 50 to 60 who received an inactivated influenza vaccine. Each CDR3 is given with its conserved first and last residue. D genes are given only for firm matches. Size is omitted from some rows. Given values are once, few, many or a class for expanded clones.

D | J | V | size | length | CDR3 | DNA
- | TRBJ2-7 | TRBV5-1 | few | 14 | CASSFFPGTYEQYF | TGCGCCAGCAGCTTTTTCCCAGGGACCTACGAGCAGTACTTC
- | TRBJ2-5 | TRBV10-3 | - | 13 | CAISVRLQETQYF | TGTGCCATCAGTGTTAGGCTACAAGAGACCCAGTACTTC
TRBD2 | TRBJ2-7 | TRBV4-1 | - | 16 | CASSQPGLAGFNEQYF | TGCGCCAGCAGCCAACCGGGACTAGCGGGTTTCAACGAGCAGTACTTC
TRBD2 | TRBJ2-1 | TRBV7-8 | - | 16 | CASSFLASGGVDEQFF | TGTGCCAGCAGCTTTCTTGCTAGCGGGGGGGTGGATGAGCAGTTCTTC
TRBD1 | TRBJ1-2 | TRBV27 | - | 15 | CASSPLDRGGYGYTF | TGTGCCAGCAGTCCCCTGGACAGGGGCGGGTATGGCTACACCTTC
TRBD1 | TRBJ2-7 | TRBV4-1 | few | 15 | CASSQLRDSTYEQYF | TGCGCCAGCAGCCAACTCCGGGACAGCACCTACGAGCAGTACTTC
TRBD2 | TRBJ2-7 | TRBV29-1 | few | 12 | CSVAGTRWEQYF | TGCAGCGTTGCCGGGACTAGGTGGGAGCAGTACTTC
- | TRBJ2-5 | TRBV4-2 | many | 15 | CASSQERRGQETQYF | TGTGCCAGCAGCCAAGAGCGAAGGGGCCAAGAGACCCAGTACTTC
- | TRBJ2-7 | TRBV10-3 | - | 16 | CAISESMGEINHEQYF | TGTGCCATCAGTGAGTCGATGGGGGAGATCAACCACGAGCAGTACTTC
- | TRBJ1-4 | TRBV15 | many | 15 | CATSRAVGGREKLFF | TGTGCCACCAGCAGAGCAGTTGGCGGGCGAGAAAAACTGTTTTTT
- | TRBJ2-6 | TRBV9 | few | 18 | CASRVMGRYYSGANVLTF | TGTGCCAGCAGGGTTATGGGCCGATATTACTCTGGGGCCAACGTCCTGACTTTC
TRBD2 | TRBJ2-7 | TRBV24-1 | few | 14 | CATSDPGRGYEQYF | TGTGCCACCAGTGATCCAGGGAGGGGCTACGAGCAGTACTTC
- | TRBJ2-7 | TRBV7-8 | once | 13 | CASISVKGWQQYF | TGTGCCAGCATTTCGGTGAAAGGGTGGCAGCAGTACTTC
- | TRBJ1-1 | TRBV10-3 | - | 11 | CATVSATEAFF | TGTGCCACCGTTTCGGCCACTGAAGCTTTCTTT
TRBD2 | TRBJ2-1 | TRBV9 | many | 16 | CASSETSGTLGDEQFF | TGTGCCAGCAGCGAAACTAGCGGGACTCTTGGGGATGAGCAGTTCTTC
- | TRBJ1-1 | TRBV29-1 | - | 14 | CSVEAGGMNTEAFF | TGCAGCGTTGAAGCTGGCGGGATGAACACTGAAGCTTTCTTT
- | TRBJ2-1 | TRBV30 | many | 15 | CAWSGGHPGYNEQFF | TGTGCCTGGAGTGGAGGGCACCCTGGATACAATGAGCAGTTCTTC
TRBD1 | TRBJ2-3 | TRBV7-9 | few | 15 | CTSQGVFSRTDTQYF | TGTACCTCCCAGGGGGTCTTTTCACGCACAGATACGCAGTATTTT
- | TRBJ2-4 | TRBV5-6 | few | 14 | CASSRGQAKNIQYF | TGTGCCAGCAGTCGGGGTCAGGCCAAAAACATTCAGTACTTC
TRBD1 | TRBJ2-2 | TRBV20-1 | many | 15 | CSAYPGTGVTGELFF | TGCAGTGCTTATCCCGGGACAGGGGTCACCGGGGAGCTGTTTTTT
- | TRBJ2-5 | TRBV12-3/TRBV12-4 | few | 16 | CASSLGYGLGKETQYF | TGTGCCAGCAGTTTAGGGTATGGCCTTGGGAAAGAGACCCAGTACTTC
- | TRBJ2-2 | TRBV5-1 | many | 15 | CASSFGGSNTGELFF | TGCGCCAGCAGCTTCGGAGGCTCGAACACCGGGGAGCTGTTTTTT
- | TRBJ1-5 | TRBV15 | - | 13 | CATSRDQPQPQHF | TGTGCCACCAGCAGAGATCAGCCCCAGCCCCAGCATTTT